Included here is one T cell receptor (beta chain) sequence, with context. This record comes from a study of PD-L1 blockade in urothelial cancer. As for the study in general: Between 0 and 3 chemotherapy regimens preceded treatment for each patient.

TCRdb's table, derived via immunoSEQ multiplex PCR, lists solely in-frame clones and lacks some. The table records some 90,000 clones, roughly nine tenths of them present only once. Time point meaning: pretreatment peripheral blood. Germline V CDR1 and CDR2: SGHRS, YFSETQ. The CDR3 contains 16 residues. Between the trimmed V and J ends, which lost 4 bases and 2 bases, there was a span of 15 bases. The sample consisted of PBMCs, taken around atezolizumab (anti-PD-L1) treatment. The chain carries TRBV5-1 and TRBJ1-4; TRBD1 might be the D (5 bases). This receptor was obtained from a woman of 80 years or more with urothelial cancer. The CDR3 is CASSQSPGPTNEKLFF. Written as DNA, the CDR3 is TGCGCCAGCAGCCAATCCCCAGGGCCCACTAATGAAAAACTGTTTTTT.